These 27 T cell receptor beta chains share one sample of origin, sequenced in a study of early T cells in non-severe SARS-CoV-2 infection. Via MiXCR, TCRdb re-called the 5' RACE reads, giving one row per CDR3 protein. The table shows fewer than 85,000 distinct CDR3 sequences, with about 11% occurring only once. The specimen comprised whole blood, sampled at baseline. These receptors all stem from an adult who was a healthcare worker with PCR-confirmed SARS-CoV-2 infection or an uninfected control (not recorded which).

This clonotype occurred a few times. The CDR3 here is CASRPADTQYF. CDR3 in DNA: TGTGCCAGCAGGCCGGCTGATACGCAGTATTTT. The V and J genes are TRBV2 and TRBJ2-3, with no clear D. Trimming shortened V by 6 bases and J by 6 bases, and 7 bases separated the two germline ends. Germline V CDR1 and CDR2: SNHLY, FYNNEI. The CDR3 totals 11 residues.

CDR3 loop: CASSYSQGDYTF. Written as DNA, the CDR3 is TGTGCCAGCAGCTACTCACAGGGAGACTACACCTTC. This chain uses TRBV3-1 with TRBJ1-2; TRBD1 is a possible D gene (6 bases). V dropped 5 bases and J dropped 10 bases, with 14 bases sitting between them. This CDR3 region has 12 residues. Germline loops: CDR1 LGHDT, CDR2 YNNKEL (reference sequence).

This clonotype was seen repeatedly, ten times or more. J is TRBJ1-5 and V is TRBV27; D remains ambiguous. Germline CDR1 reads MNHEY; CDR2 reads SMNVEV (reference sequence). Trimming took 4 bases from V and 5 from J, leaving 9 bases between them. This CDR3 contains 13 residues. The CDR3 loop is CASSWAPYQPQHF. CDR3 coding DNA: TGTGCCAGCAGTTGGGCACCCTATCAGCCCCAGCATTTT.

This clonotype came up many times. The chain carries TRBV11-2 and TRBJ2-5, with D perhaps matching TRBD2 (5 bases). V lost 0 bases and J 5 bases, leaving 19 bases between the germline ends. Germline V gives CDR1 SGHAT, CDR2 FQNNGV. The CDR3 loop spans 17 amino acids. The DNA for the CDR3 is TGTGCCAGCAGCTTAGAAGGAGCGGCAGCCGGATTGGAGACCCAGTACTTC. This gives the protein CASSLEGAAAGLETQYF.

V is TRBV2 and J is TRBJ1-1, with TRBD1 matching 7 bases. This CDR3 has 13 amino acids. With V trimmed by 6 bases and J by 5 bases, 6 bases remained unmatched. The V gene's germline CDR1 is SNHLY and CDR2 FYNNEI. The CDR3 bases are TGTGCCAGCAGCCCAGGGGGGTGGACTGAAGCTTTCTTT. It translates to CASSPGGWTEAFF. Full variable domain (rest looked up from reference TRBV2 and TRBJ1-1): EPEVTQTPSHQVTQMGQEVILRCVPISNHLYFYWYRQILGQKVEFLVSFYNNEISEKSEIFDDQFSVERPDGSNFTLKIRSTKLEDSAMYFCASSPGGWTEAFFGQGTRLTVV.

In this sample, this clonotype turned up a few times. The genes are TRBV7-9 and TRBJ1-1; the match to TRBD1 covers 10 bases. CDR1 SEHNR and CDR2 FQNEAQ come from the germline V gene (reference sequence). This CDR3 has 12 residues. The J segment lost 5 bases and the V segment lost 7 bases, leaving 1 base of the junction unmatched. The DNA of the CDR3 is TGTGCCAGCAAGGACAGGGGGACTGAAGCTTTCTTT. This encodes CASKDRGTEAFF.

This clonotype appeared a few times. The rearrangement links TRBV7-9 to TRBJ2-5; D ambiguous. This CDR3 spans 13 amino acids. The germline V gene encodes CDR1 SEHNR and CDR2 FQNEAQ (reference sequence). Trimming took 8 bases from V and 2 from J, leaving 12 bases between them. For the CDR3, the DNA is TGTGCCAGCCTTAGGACGCGGCAAGAGACCCAGTACTTC. Protein product: CASLRTRQETQYF.

The table lists this clonotype with a few counts. This sequence joins TRBV28 and TRBJ1-4; 12 bases match TRBD1. Looked up from germline, CDR1 is MDHEN and CDR2 is SYDVKM. The CDR3 spans 16 residues. V dropped 5 bases and J dropped 7; count of bases not matched to a gene: 8. For the CDR3, the DNA is TGTGCCAGCAGTACAGTGGGGGGACAGGGGGCTGAAAAACTGTTTTTT. Translated: CASSTVGGQGAEKLFF.

This clonotype was counted many times. This chain uses TRBV19 with TRBJ1-5, with D unresolved. V dropped 5 bases and J dropped 11 bases, with 16 bases sitting between them. CDR3 size: 13 residues. The germline V gene encodes CDR1 LNHDA and CDR2 SQIVND (reference sequence). The CDR3 loop reads CASSSQEAGTQHF. CDR3 nucleotides: TGTGCCAGTAGTTCCCAGGAGGCTGGGACCCAGCATTTT.

The chain recombines TRBV7-2 with TRBJ1-5; D uncertain. V shed 5 bases and J shed 5 bases, with 16 bases lying between them. Germline values: CDR1 SGHTA, CDR2 FQGNSA. CDR3 length: 15 amino acids. CDR3 amino acids: CASSPLGGNHQPQHF. The CDR3, as DNA: TGTGCCAGCAGCCCCCTAGGAGGGAATCATCAGCCCCAGCATTTT.

This clonotype was observed a handful of times. This rearrangement joins TRBV4-2 to TRBJ2-1; no definite D call. The CDR3 loop spans 14 amino acids. Germline V gene data show CDR1 as LGHNA and CDR2 as YNFKEQ. Trimming took 1 base from V and 4 from J, leaving 8 bases between them. The CDR3 region is CASSQVDLYNEQFF. In DNA, the CDR3 is TGTGCCAGCAGCCAAGTGGACCTGTACAATGAGCAGTTCTTC.

This clonotype occurred many times. V gene TRBV4-3 combines with J gene TRBJ1-2; D is unresolved. CDR1 is LGHNA and CDR2 is YSLEER in the germline V gene. The CDR3 spans 14 residues. V lost 0 bases to trimming and J lost 2 bases, with 7 bases between them. In DNA, the CDR3 is TGCGCCAGCAGCCAAGAAATAGGGAACTATGGCTACACCTTC. It encodes CASSQEIGNYGYTF.

V usage is TRBV4-2 and J usage is TRBJ2-2, with D unclear. This CDR3 is built from 14 residues. V was clipped by 3 bases and J by 3 bases, with 8 bases between them. The germline CDR1 and CDR2 sequences are LGHNA and YNFKEQ. CDR3 nucleotide sequence: TGTGCCAGCAGCCAGCAACTCGACACCGGGGAGCTGTTTTTT. Its translation is CASSQQLDTGELFF.

This clonotype was seen repeatedly, ten times or more. The chain is built from TRBV7-2 and TRBJ2-1; D gene unclear. Germline lookup yields CDR1 SGHTA and CDR2 FQGNSA. Between the trimmed V and J ends, which lost 5 bases and 2 bases, there was a span of 7 bases. This CDR3 has 13 residues. The CDR3 nucleotides are TGTGCCAGCAGCGGGGTTACCTACAATGAGCAGTTCTTC. This encodes CASSGVTYNEQFF.

There are many counts of this clonotype. The gene calls are TRBV5-1 and TRBJ2-4; the D is unclear. Germline V gives CDR1 SGHRS, CDR2 YFSETQ. This CDR3 is built from 15 residues. The V gene lost 1 base and the J gene lost 7 bases, with 15 bases spanning the gap. Here the CDR3 reads CASSLLEGSGNIQYF. Written as DNA, the CDR3 is TGCGCCAGCAGCTTGTTGGAAGGTTCTGGGAACATTCAGTACTTC.

Remarks on this clonotype: Being one base from a much bigger clone, this may be a read error. The rearrangement joins TRBV5-8 to TRBJ1-6; 10 positions agree with TRBD1. The CDR3 has 15 amino acids. Germline V gene sequence: CDR1 SGHTS, CDR2 YDEGEE. CDR3 region: CGSSLGDRGHSPLHF. The CDR3 nucleotides read TGTGGCAGCAGCTTGGGGGACAGGGGACATTCACCCCTCCACTTT.

Only a few counts were recorded for this clonotype. This chain joins TRBV4-3 and TRBJ1-6; the D is unclear. CDR3 length equals 13 residues. Trimming shortened V by 1 base and J by 9 bases, and 7 bases separated the two germline ends. Per germline, CDR1 LGHNA and CDR2 YSLEER. This chain's CDR3 is CASSQGRFSPLHF. The CDR3 DNA reads as TGCGCCAGCAGCCAAGGAAGGTTTTCACCCCTCCACTTT.

CDR3 sequence: CAISDGGMDTQYF. CDR3 nucleotides: TGTGCCATCAGTGACGGGGGGATGGATACGCAGTATTTT. This chain joins TRBV10-3 and TRBJ2-3, with TRBD2 identical over 7 bases. Germline CDR1 ENHRY, CDR2 SYGVKD. The CDR3 covers 13 residues. Trimming removed 3 bases from V and 6 bases from J; junction bases left unmatched: 3.

The table lists this clonotype with many counts. J is TRBJ1-4 and V is TRBV30, with 8 nucleotides matching TRBD1. CDR3 length: 12 residues. Trimming cost V 7 bases and J 5 bases; bases outside gene matches: 3. Per germline, CDR1 GTSNPN and CDR2 SVGIG (reference sequence). Here the CDR3 reads CASNRGNEKLFF. The DNA for the CDR3 is TGTGCCTCGAACAGGGGGAATGAAAAACTGTTTTTT.

The rearrangement joins TRBV6-6 to TRBJ1-6; 7 bases match TRBD1. This CDR3 spans 13 amino acids. Germline trimming cut 6 bases from V and 8 bases from J; bases unmatched to any gene: 4. CDR1 is MNHNY and CDR2 is SVGAGI in the germline V gene (reference sequence). The CDR3 reads CASRQGSDSPLHF. In DNA form, the CDR3 reads TGTGCCAGCAGACAGGGGTCTGATTCACCCCTCCACTTT.

This clonotype occurred many times. The chain is built from TRBV20-1 and TRBJ2-1; TRBD2 aligns across 9 bases. Unmatched junction bases numbered 9, after V lost 3 bases and J lost 6 bases. The CDR3 has 15 amino acids. Germline CDR1 reads DFQATT; CDR2 reads SNEGSKA (reference sequence). CDR3 DNA sequence: TGCAGTGCTAGTCCAAATAGCGGGGGCCTCAATGAGCAGTTCTTC. Its protein product is CSASPNSGGLNEQFF.

Many counts were recorded for this clonotype. V and J are TRBV5-4 and TRBJ2-5, with D possibly being TRBD2 (5 bases). The germline CDR1 and CDR2 sequences are SGHNT and YYREEE (reference sequence). V was shortened by 4 bases and J by 4 bases, with 23 bases between the two germline ends. The CDR3 is 17 amino acids. CDR3 bases: TGTGCCAGCAGCGTACCCGCCCTCGGGGTAATGGCAGAGACCCAGTACTTC. This codes for CASSVPALGVMAETQYF.

In DNA, the CDR3 is TGTGCCAGCAGCCCACGGACAGCGAGCTCCTACGAGCAGTACTTC. This codes for CASSPRTASSYEQYF. This chain connects TRBV6-5 to TRBJ2-7; a weak D match, TRBD1 (6 bases). V was clipped by 6 bases and J by 0 bases, with 15 bases between them. Germline CDR1 reads MNHEY; CDR2 reads SVGAGI. The CDR3 has 15 amino acids.

In this sample, this clonotype turned up many times. The rearrangement uses TRBV11-2 and TRBJ2-1; 13 nucleotides align to TRBD2. The CDR3 sequence is 15 residues long. Per the germline V gene, CDR1 is SGHAT and CDR2 is FQNNGV. The V segment lost 7 bases and the J segment 10 bases; nucleotides outside the gene matches: 10. The CDR3 sequence is CASTVTGTSGAEQFF. The CDR3 DNA is TGTGCCAGCACCGTAACCGGGACTAGCGGGGCCGAGCAGTTCTTC. The full variable domain, its missing parts supplied by reference TRBV11-2 and TRBJ2-1, is EAGVAQSPRYKIIEKRQSVAFWCNPISGHATLYWYQQILGQGPKLLIQFQNNGVVDDSQLPKDRFSAERLKGVDSTLKIQPAKLEDSAVYLCASTVTGTSGAEQFFGPGTRLTVL.

This clonotype was found a few times. This sequence joins TRBV12-3 or TRBV12-4 and TRBJ1-1; D remains ambiguous. The CDR3 has 12 residues. The V and J ends lost 2 bases and 6 bases respectively, with 7 bases between them. CDR3 residues: CASSLKLAEAFF. The CDR3 DNA reads as TGTGCCAGCAGTTTAAAGTTGGCTGAAGCTTTCTTT.

The chain employs TRBV10-3 and TRBJ1-3; D is unresolved. From germline, CDR1 is ENHRY and CDR2 SYGVKD. Trimming cost V 4 bases and J 0 bases, with 10 bases left between them. CDR3 size: 15 residues. Here the CDR3 DNA reads TGTGCCATCAGTGGCAGCTTTTTCTCTGGAAACACCATATATTTT. Translating it yields CAISGSFFSGNTIYF.

The J gene is TRBJ2-3, the V gene TRBV5-1; 10 nucleotides agree with TRBD2. J was trimmed by 0 bases and V by 6 bases; bases with no gene match: 7. Germline-derived CDR1 and CDR2 are SGHRS and YFSETQ. The CDR3 sequence is 16 residues long. The CDR3 nucleotides read TGCGCCAGCACCCCACTAGCGGGGTCTAGCACAGATACGCAGTATTTT. Protein sequence: CASTPLAGSSTDTQYF. Variable domain in full (rest from reference TRBV5-1 and TRBJ2-3): KAGVTQTPRYLIKTRGQQVTLSCSPISGHRSVSWYQQTPGQGLQFLFEYFSETQRNKGNFPGRFSGRQFSNSRSEMNVSTLELGDSALYLCASTPLAGSSTDTQYFGPGTRLTVL.